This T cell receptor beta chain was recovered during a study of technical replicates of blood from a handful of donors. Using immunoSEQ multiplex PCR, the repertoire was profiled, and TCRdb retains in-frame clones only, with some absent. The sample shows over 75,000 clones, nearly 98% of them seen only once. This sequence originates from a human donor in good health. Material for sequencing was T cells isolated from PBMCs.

The CDR3 DNA reads as TGTGCCAGCAGTGAACCCAGCAGGGGGAACACTGAAGCTTTCTTT. Its protein is CASSEPSRGNTEAFF. This chain connects TRBV2 to TRBJ1-1; maybe TRBD1 (6 bases). Germline V gene sequence: CDR1 SNHLY, CDR2 FYNNEI. The ends were cut back, 2 bases at V and 1 base at J, with 11 bases in the middle. The CDR3 length is 15 residues.